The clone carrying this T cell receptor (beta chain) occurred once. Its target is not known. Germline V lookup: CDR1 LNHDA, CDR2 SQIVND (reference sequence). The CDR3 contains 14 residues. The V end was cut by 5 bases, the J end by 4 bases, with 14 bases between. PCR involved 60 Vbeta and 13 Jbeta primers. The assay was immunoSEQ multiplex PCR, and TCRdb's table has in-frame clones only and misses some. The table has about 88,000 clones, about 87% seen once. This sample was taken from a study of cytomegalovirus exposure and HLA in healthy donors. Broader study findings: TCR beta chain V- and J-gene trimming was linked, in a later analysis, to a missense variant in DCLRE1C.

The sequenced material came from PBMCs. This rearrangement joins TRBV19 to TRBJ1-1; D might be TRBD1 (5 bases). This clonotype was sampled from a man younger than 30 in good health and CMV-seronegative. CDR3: CASSRGGSGTEAFF. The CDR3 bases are TGTGCCAGTAGTCGGGGGGGGAGCGGCACTGAAGCTTTCTTT.